This TCR beta chain was captured by sequencing in a study of blood T cell repertoires in COVID-19. As for the study in general: T cells, B-cell-depleted T cells, or PBMCs provided the cDNA or gDNA that served as material.

Sequenced by immunoSEQ multiplex PCR; TCRdb stores in-frame clones only, minus some. The sample holds a few hundred thousand clones; about 90% are singletons and the top ten take about 1.7%. This clone was recorded only once. V was clipped by 3 bases and J by 1 base, with 18 bases between them. The V gene's germline CDR1 is SEHNR and CDR2 FQNEAQ (reference sequence). The CDR3 sequence is 17 residues long. The V gene is TRBV7-9, the J gene TRBJ2-5, with TRBD2 as a possible D gene (6 bases). The sequence derives from a woman in her twenties or thirties who had recovered from COVID-19. Input material: PBMCs or T cells enriched from blood (not recorded which). This chain's CDR3 is CASSLIGGAGIQETQYF. The CDR3 coding sequence is TGTGCCAGCAGCTTGATTGGCGGGGCGGGGATCCAAGAGACCCAGTACTTC.